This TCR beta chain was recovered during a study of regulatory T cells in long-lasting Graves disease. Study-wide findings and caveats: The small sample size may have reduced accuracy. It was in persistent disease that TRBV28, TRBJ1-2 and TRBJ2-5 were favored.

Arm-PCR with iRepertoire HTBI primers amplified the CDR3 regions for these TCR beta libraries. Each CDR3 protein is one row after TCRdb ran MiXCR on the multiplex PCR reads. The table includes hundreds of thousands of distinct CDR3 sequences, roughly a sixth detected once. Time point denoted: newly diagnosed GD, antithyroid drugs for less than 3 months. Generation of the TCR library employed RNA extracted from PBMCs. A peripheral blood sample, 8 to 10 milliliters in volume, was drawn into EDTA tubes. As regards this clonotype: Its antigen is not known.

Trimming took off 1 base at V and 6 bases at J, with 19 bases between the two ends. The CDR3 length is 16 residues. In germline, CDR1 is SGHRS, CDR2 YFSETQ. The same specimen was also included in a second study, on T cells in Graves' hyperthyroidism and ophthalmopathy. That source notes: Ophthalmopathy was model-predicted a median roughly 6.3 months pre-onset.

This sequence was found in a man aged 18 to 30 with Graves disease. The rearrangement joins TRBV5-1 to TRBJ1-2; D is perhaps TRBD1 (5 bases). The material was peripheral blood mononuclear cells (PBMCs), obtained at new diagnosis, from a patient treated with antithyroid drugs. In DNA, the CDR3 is TGCGCCAGCAGCTTGAACTCCCCCCGGGGACGCGATGGCTACACCTTC. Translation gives CASSLNSPRGRDGYTF.